These 30 T cell receptor beta chains came from one sample sequenced in a study of CD8 T cells in ankylosing spondylitis. Study-level points and caveats: A motif of eight highly homologous TCR beta variants was seen as apparently characteristic of ankylosing spondylitis blood.

TCRdb re-analysed the 5' RACE reads in MiXCR, keeping a single row per CDR3 protein. The sample lists some 840,000 distinct CDR3 sequences, 10% to 15% occurring once. Which antigens these TCRs recognize remains unknown. Material for sequencing was blood, either unsorted or a sorted T cell fraction (not recorded which). The receptors derive from a male donor with ankylosing spondylitis.

This clonotype was found many times. The chain combines TRBV15 with TRBJ2-1; D possibly corresponds to TRBD2 (7 bases). Germline V gene sequence: CDR1 LNHNV, CDR2 YYDKDF (reference sequence). Trimming stripped 0 bases from V and 6 bases from J, with 15 bases between. The CDR3 has 16 residues. The CDR3 reads CATSRDMAGAGNEQFF. The CDR3 nucleotides read TGTGCCACCAGCAGAGATATGGCGGGGGCCGGCAATGAGCAGTTCTTC.

This clonotype appeared once. The V gene is TRBV4-2, the J gene TRBJ1-1; D is possibly TRBD1 (6 bases). CDR1 and CDR2 from the germline V gene are LGHNA and YNFKEQ. The CDR3 has 17 residues. V gave up 1 base and J gave up 1 base, with 16 bases separating them. CDR3 amino acids: CASSQAQGGPRNTEAFF. The CDR3 DNA sequence: TGTGCCAGCAGCCAAGCACAGGGCGGCCCACGGAACACTGAAGCTTTCTTT.

This clonotype was recorded a few times. The chain recombines TRBV18 with TRBJ2-1; 13 bases are shared with TRBD2. V was clipped by 5 bases and J by 14 bases; unmatched bases: 6. The CDR3 is 13 residues long. CDR1 and CDR2 from the germline V gene are KGHSH and LQKENI. CDR3: CASSSGGLAGEFF. CDR3 bases: TGTGCCAGCTCATCAGGAGGACTAGCGGGGGAGTTCTTC.

The V gene is TRBV28, the J gene TRBJ1-1, with a possible D match to TRBD1 (6 bases). This CDR3 is built from 15 residues. Germline V gene sequence: CDR1 MDHEN, CDR2 SYDVKM. Trimming removed 3 bases at V and 1 base at J, with 12 bases between. CDR3 loop: CASSLRGLRNTEAFF. The CDR3 DNA reads as TGTGCCAGCAGTTTGCGGGGGCTGAGGAACACTGAAGCTTTCTTT.

This clonotype occurred many times. The genes are TRBV5-1 and TRBJ2-7; 8 bases agree with TRBD2. Germline V gene sequence: CDR1 SGHRS, CDR2 YFSETQ. The V gene end was trimmed by 4 bases and the J gene end by 2 bases; junction bases not matched to a gene: 5. The CDR3 is 14 amino acids. DNA for the CDR3: TGCGCCAGCAGCCTAGCGGGTTTAACCTACGAGCAGTACTTC. This sequence encodes CASSLAGLTYEQYF. Full variable domain (outside the CDR3, taken from reference TRBV5-1 and TRBJ2-7): KAGVTQTPRYLIKTRGQQVTLSCSPISGHRSVSWYQQTPGQGLQFLFEYFSETQRNKGNFPGRFSGRQFSNSRSEMNVSTLELGDSALYLCASSLAGLTYEQYFGPGTRLTVT.

The V and J genes are TRBV20-1 and TRBJ1-1, with TRBD1 as a possible D gene (5 bases). Looked up from germline, CDR1 is DFQATT and CDR2 is SNEGSKA (reference sequence). V was pared by 0 bases and J by 0 bases, with 17 bases between. The CDR3 length is 17 residues. The CDR3: CSARDTHRGWMNTEAFF. As DNA, the CDR3 is TGCAGTGCTAGAGATACCCATAGGGGTTGGATGAACACTGAAGCTTTCTTT.

The chain uses TRBV20-1 and TRBJ2-1; unclear D gene. The V end was cut by 4 bases, the J end by 5 bases, with 18 bases between. Germline V gives CDR1 DFQATT, CDR2 SNEGSKA (reference sequence). The CDR3 has 15 residues. The CDR3 region is CSAILFQLGNNEQFF. The CDR3 DNA is TGCAGTGCTATCTTATTTCAATTAGGCAACAATGAGCAGTTCTTC.

The table lists this clonotype with many counts. The chain joins TRBV7-8 to TRBJ2-5, with TRBD1 as a possible D gene (6 bases). Germline V CDR1 and CDR2: SGHVS, FQNEAQ. V shed 1 base and J shed 7 bases, with 13 bases lying between them. This CDR3 is 14 amino acids long. This CDR3 is CASSLVGGRMTQYF. Here the CDR3 DNA reads TGTGCCAGCAGCTTAGTTGGGGGCAGGATGACCCAGTACTTC.

Written as DNA, the CDR3 is TGTGCCAGCAGCTTAATAGGGAGGGGCAATGAGCAGTTCTTC. The encoded protein is CASSLIGRGNEQFF. V and J are TRBV7-9 and TRBJ2-1; 7 bases align to TRBD2. Germline CDR1 and CDR2: SEHNR and FQNEAQ (reference sequence). V was clipped by 2 bases and J by 6 bases; unmatched bases: 4. CDR3 size: 14 residues.

The J gene is TRBJ1-1, the V gene TRBV6-5; unclear D gene. The V gene's germline CDR1 is MNHEY and CDR2 SVGAGI. The CDR3 is 16 amino acids. V was clipped by 0 bases and J by 3 bases, with 14 bases between them. The CDR3 loop reads CASSYSFVAGDTEAFF. The DNA for the CDR3 is TGTGCCAGCAGTTACTCGTTTGTGGCAGGAGACACTGAAGCTTTCTTT.

V gene TRBV19 combines with J gene TRBJ1-5; no clear D gene. The germline V and J ends were trimmed by 3 bases and 6 bases, with 9 bases remaining between them. Germline lookup yields CDR1 LNHDA and CDR2 SQIVND (reference sequence). The CDR3 covers 13 residues. CDR3 coding DNA: TGTGCCAGTAGTATGTCTGGGTTTCAGCCCCAGCATTTT. Translation gives CASSMSGFQPQHF.

This clonotype showed up just a few times. J is TRBJ2-1 and V is TRBV7-9; possibly TRBD1 for D (6 bases). CDR3 length equals 13 residues. The germline V gene encodes CDR1 SEHNR and CDR2 FQNEAQ (reference sequence). V was pared by 4 bases and J by 9 bases, with 13 bases between. CDR3 loop: CASSWWDNPEQFF. DNA for the CDR3: TGTGCCAGCAGCTGGTGGGACAACCCTGAGCAGTTCTTC.

In its sample, this clonotype was seen a few times. This rearrangement joins TRBV5-1 to TRBJ2-7; D remains unclear. The CDR3 covers 14 residues. Trimming shortened V by 0 bases and J by 7 bases, and 14 bases separated the two germline ends. CDR1 SGHRS and CDR2 YFSETQ come from the germline V gene. The CDR3 spells CASSLVSSTWEQYF. In nucleotides, the CDR3 is TGCGCCAGCAGCTTGGTTTCCAGTACGTGGGAGCAGTACTTC.

In this sample, this clonotype turned up many times. V and J are TRBV20-1 and TRBJ1-1; D is perhaps TRBD1 (6 bases). V gave up 5 bases and J gave up 1 base, with 14 bases separating them. In germline, CDR1 is DFQATT, CDR2 SNEGSKA (reference sequence). CDR3 size: 14 residues. The CDR3 DNA is TGCAGTGCTCCATACGACAGGTCGAACACTGAAGCTTTCTTT. Translating it yields CSAPYDRSNTEAFF.

This clonotype was observed at least ten times. Here the CDR3 reads CAWVGKGTGVLYEQYF. CDR3 in DNA: TGTGCCTGGGTCGGAAAAGGGACAGGGGTTCTCTACGAGCAGTACTTC. The rearrangement joins TRBV30 to TRBJ2-7; 10 nucleotides match TRBD1. The CDR3 is 16 residues long. Germline CDR1 GTSNPN, CDR2 SVGIG (reference sequence). J gave up 3 bases and V 5 bases, and 13 bases lay outside the gene matches.

The rearrangement links TRBV7-2 to TRBJ2-7, with D tentatively TRBD1 (6 bases). V lost 3 bases and J 3 bases, leaving 15 bases between the germline ends. The CDR3 loop spans 15 amino acids. Germline values: CDR1 SGHTA, CDR2 FQGNSA. Here the CDR3 DNA reads TGTGCCAGCAGCTTCAGGGGTCTAGGCTACTACGAGCAGTACTTC. Its protein is CASSFRGLGYYEQYF.

This clonotype was found a few times. The chain combines TRBV7-2 with TRBJ2-1; D call uncertain. The CDR3 is 12 residues long. The germline V gene encodes CDR1 SGHTA and CDR2 FQGNSA. Trimming cost V 3 bases and J 7 bases, with 7 bases left between them. CDR3 residues: CASSFLANEQFF. CDR3 bases: TGTGCCAGCAGCTTCTTAGCTAATGAGCAGTTCTTC.

Only a few counts were recorded for this clonotype. J is TRBJ2-3 and V is TRBV6-1, with D unresolved. Trimming shortened V by 7 bases and J by 2 bases, and 13 bases separated the two germline ends. CDR1 is MNHNS and CDR2 is SASEGT in the germline V gene. The CDR3 runs 14 residues. CDR3 sequence: CASTVSPSTDTQYF. The CDR3 DNA is TGTGCCAGCACCGTTAGCCCCTCCACAGATACGCAGTATTTT.

In its sample, this clonotype was seen many times. The chain uses TRBV15 and TRBJ2-7; TRBD2 aligns across 8 bases. CDR3 length: 15 residues. The germline gives CDR1 LNHNV, CDR2 YYDKDF (reference sequence). V lost 0 bases and J lost 2; bases outside the gene matches: 3. CDR3 sequence reads: CATSRDLAGPYEQYF. The CDR3 nucleotides are TGTGCCACCAGCAGAGACCTAGCGGGCCCCTACGAGCAGTACTTC.

Many counts were recorded for this clonotype. The chain employs TRBV12-3 or TRBV12-4 and TRBJ2-7; no definite D call. Trimming cost V 2 bases and J 10 bases, with 9 bases left between them. The CDR3 contains 11 residues. The CDR3, as DNA: TGTGCCAGCAGTTTAACCAGGAGACAGTACTTC. It yields the protein CASSLTRRQYF.

This clonotype was recorded many times. The rearrangement uses TRBV6-5 and TRBJ2-7, with 8 bases matching TRBD2. The CDR3 runs to 13 residues. CDR1 is MNHEY and CDR2 is SVGAGI in the germline V gene. J gave up 4 bases and V 4 bases, and 3 bases lay outside the gene matches. The CDR3 DNA sequence: TGTGCCAGCAGTTTTAGCGGGAATTACGAGCAGTACTTC. This encodes CASSFSGNYEQYF.

A few counts support this clonotype. V usage is TRBV6-1 and J usage is TRBJ2-7, with D possibly TRBD2 on 6 matching bases. This CDR3 spans 16 amino acids. CDR1 is MNHNS, CDR2 SASEGT, per germline. Trimming shortened V by 0 bases and J by 6 bases, and 18 bases separated the two germline ends. CDR3 region: CASSEAMSPGRREQYF. The CDR3 nucleotides read TGTGCCAGCAGTGAAGCGATGAGTCCAGGGAGGCGCGAGCAGTACTTC.

This clonotype was recorded a few times. The chain carries TRBV9 and TRBJ1-4; 7 bases agree with TRBD1. This CDR3 comprises 14 residues. Germline trimming cut 5 bases from V and 5 bases from J; bases unmatched to any gene: 6. Germline-derived CDR1 and CDR2 are SGDLS and YYNGEE. The CDR3 region has the DNA TGTGCCAGCAGTAGGTGGGACAGCAATGAAAAACTGTTTTTT. Amino acid sequence: CASSRWDSNEKLFF.

The chain couples TRBV20-1 to TRBJ2-3, with D unresolved. The germline V gene encodes CDR1 DFQATT and CDR2 SNEGSKA (reference sequence). The V and J ends lost 3 bases and 0 bases respectively, with 10 bases between them. This CDR3 is built from 14 residues. This CDR3 is CSASRHKSTDTQYF. The CDR3 DNA sequence: TGCAGTGCTAGCAGACATAAAAGCACAGATACGCAGTATTTT.

In its sample, this clonotype was seen a few times. The rearrangement links TRBV5-1 to TRBJ1-2; a possible D gene is TRBD1 (6 bases). The CDR3 is made up of 15 amino acids. CDR1 SGHRS and CDR2 YFSETQ come from the germline V gene. Trimming removed 0 bases at V and 5 bases at J, with 14 bases between. CDR3 region: CASSLAQGRGYGYTF. Here the CDR3 DNA reads TGCGCCAGCAGCTTGGCTCAGGGCAGGGGATATGGCTACACCTTC. Looking up the rest from reference TRBV5-1 and TRBJ1-2 gives the full variable domain: KAGVTQTPRYLIKTRGQQVTLSCSPISGHRSVSWYQQTPGQGLQFLFEYFSETQRNKGNFPGRFSGRQFSNSRSEMNVSTLELGDSALYLCASSLAQGRGYGYTFGSGTRLTVV.

This clonotype was seen a few times. V gene TRBV5-1 combines with J gene TRBJ2-3; no firm D call. Per germline, CDR1 SGHRS and CDR2 YFSETQ. The CDR3 contains 15 residues. V gave up 0 bases and J gave up 2 bases, with 10 bases separating them. The CDR3 sequence: CASSLAVEDTDTQYF. The CDR3 nucleotides read TGCGCCAGCAGCTTGGCCGTAGAGGACACAGATACGCAGTATTTT.

The CDR3 here is CSASTSGSAAGYNEQFF. The CDR3 DNA sequence: TGCAGTGCTAGTACTAGCGGGAGCGCCGCGGGGTACAATGAGCAGTTCTTC. The V call is TRBV20-1, the J call TRBJ2-1; the match to TRBD2 covers 11 bases. V dropped 3 bases and J dropped 4; count of bases not matched to a gene: 11. Germline CDR1 and CDR2: DFQATT and SNEGSKA (reference sequence). The CDR3 extends over 17 amino acids.

In this sample, this clonotype turned up many times. V and J are TRBV29-1 and TRBJ1-5; D gene unclear. This CDR3 contains 14 residues. With 5 bases removed from V and 5 bases from J, the gap between germline ends came to 16 bases. The germline V gene has CDR1 SQVTM and CDR2 ANQGSEA. CDR3 in amino acids: CSVSGTVGDQPQHF. The CDR3 DNA reads TGCAGCGTTTCCGGTACGGTGGGAGATCAGCCCCAGCATTTT.

This clonotype has just a few counts. The chain has TRBV20-1 and TRBJ2-7, with D maybe TRBD2 (5 bases). The CDR3 is 15 amino acids. The germline V gene encodes CDR1 DFQATT and CDR2 SNEGSKA (reference sequence). CDR3 residues: CSAGHGFSGDYEQYF. The CDR3, as DNA: TGCAGCGCCGGGCACGGTTTCAGCGGAGACTACGAGCAGTACTTC.

The gene calls are TRBV21-1 and TRBJ2-5; TRBD1 is the table's D call, not checked against the DNA. TRBV21-1 is a known pseudogene. The length of the CDR3 is 16 residues. The CDR3 nucleotides read TGTGCCAGCAGCAAAACAGGGCGGGGGGACCAAGAGACCCAGTACTTC. Translating gives CASSKTGRGDQETQYF.